The clone carrying this TCR beta chain was seen repeatedly, ten times or more. Its specificity is unknown. Germline CDR1 and CDR2: SGHAT and FQNNGV. Deletions cut 3 bases from V and 4 bases from J, with 15 bases between. The CDR3 loop spans 15 amino acids. TCRdb analysed the 5' RACE reads with MiXCR anew, one entry per CDR3 protein. The sample holds over 300,000 distinct CDR3 sequences; 20% to 25% are singletons and the top ten take about 21%. The source of the sample is a study of T-cell memory formation after mild COVID-19. For the study at large: The two donors had largely donor-specific TCR clusters.

Whole-study results and caveats: Later expanders leaned CD4+, whereas day 15 to 85 contracting clones were balanced CD4/CD8. That cross-reactive memory joined was suggested by some responding clones appearing in pre-infection memory. Among CD4+ contracting clones, most were CM and EM, and CD8+ ones EMRA.

The chain has TRBV11-2 and TRBJ2-5, with D perhaps TRBD2 (6 bases). The sample was PBMCs or a T cell subset sorted from them (not recorded which). The source of this sequence is a man in his late teens or twenties who had mild COVID-19 (a few samples of this study predate the infection). Cell type and time point are not known. CDR3 nucleotides: TGTGCCAGCAGCTTCGACATAGCGGCACGAGAGACCCAGTACTTC. It translates to CASSFDIAARETQYF.